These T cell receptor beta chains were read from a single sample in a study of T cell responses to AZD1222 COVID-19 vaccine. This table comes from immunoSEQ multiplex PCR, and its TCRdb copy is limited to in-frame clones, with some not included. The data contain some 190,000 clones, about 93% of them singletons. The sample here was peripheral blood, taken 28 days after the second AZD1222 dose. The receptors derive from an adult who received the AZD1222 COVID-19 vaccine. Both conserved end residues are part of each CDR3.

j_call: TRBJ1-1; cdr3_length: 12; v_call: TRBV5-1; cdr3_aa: CASSWTGGEAFF
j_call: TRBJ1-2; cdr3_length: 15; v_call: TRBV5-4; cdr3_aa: CASSWEDRGGYGYTF
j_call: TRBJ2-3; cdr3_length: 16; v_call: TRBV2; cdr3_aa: CASSPGLDRSTDTQYF
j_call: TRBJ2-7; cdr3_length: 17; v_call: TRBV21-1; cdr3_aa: CASSTPGWRTTPYEQYF
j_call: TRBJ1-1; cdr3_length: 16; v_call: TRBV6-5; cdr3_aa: CASSYGQTLMNTEAFF
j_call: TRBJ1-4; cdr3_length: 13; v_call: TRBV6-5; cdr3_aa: CASSYRQGLKLFF
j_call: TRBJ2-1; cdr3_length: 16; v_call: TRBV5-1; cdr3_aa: CASSLQAGTAYNEQFF
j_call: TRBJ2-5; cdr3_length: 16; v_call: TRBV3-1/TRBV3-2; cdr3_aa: CASSTPQVAIKSPQYF
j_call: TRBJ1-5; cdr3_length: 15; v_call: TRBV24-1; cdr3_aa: CATSSIGYPRQPQHF
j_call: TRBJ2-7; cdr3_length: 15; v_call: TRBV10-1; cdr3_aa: CASSVETGGSYEQYF
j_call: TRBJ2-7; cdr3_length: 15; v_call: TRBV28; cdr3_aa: CASSFGLAGGFEQYF
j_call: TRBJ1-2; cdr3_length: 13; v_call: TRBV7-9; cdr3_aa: CASILGGADGYTF
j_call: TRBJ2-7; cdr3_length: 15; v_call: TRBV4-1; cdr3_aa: CASSPEGLGTYEQYF
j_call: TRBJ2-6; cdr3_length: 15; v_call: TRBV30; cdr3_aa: CAWSVSHDGANVLTF
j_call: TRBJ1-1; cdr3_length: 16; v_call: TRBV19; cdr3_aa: CASSTLGGSSRTEAFF
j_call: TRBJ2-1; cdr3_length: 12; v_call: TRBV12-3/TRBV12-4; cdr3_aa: CASSRDYNEQFF
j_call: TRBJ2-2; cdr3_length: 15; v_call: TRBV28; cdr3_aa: CASTQRQGIAGELFF
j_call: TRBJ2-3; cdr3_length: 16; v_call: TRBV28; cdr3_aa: CASSLTGTGVADTQYF
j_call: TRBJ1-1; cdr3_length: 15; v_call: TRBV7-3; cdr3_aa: CASSLLGGPNTEAFF
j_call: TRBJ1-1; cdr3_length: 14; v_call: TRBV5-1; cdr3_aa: CASSLWTVNTEAFF
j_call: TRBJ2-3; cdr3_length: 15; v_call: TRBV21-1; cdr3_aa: CASRTTGDGADTQYF
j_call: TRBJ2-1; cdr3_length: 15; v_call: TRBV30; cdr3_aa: CAWSVRGGACNEQFF
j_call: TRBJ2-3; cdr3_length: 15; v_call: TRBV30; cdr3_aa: CAWNSGRSSTDTQYF
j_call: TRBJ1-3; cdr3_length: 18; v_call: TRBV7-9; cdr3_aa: CASSLARGSRSSGNTIYF
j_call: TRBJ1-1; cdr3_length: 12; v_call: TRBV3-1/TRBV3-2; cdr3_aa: CASSRQGTEAFF
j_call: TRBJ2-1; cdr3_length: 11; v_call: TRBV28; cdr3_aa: CASRAEGEQFF
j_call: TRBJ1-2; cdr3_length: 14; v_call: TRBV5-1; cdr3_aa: CASSPQDRGYGYTF
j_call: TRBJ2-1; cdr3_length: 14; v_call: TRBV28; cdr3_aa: CASKLAGSTMEQFF
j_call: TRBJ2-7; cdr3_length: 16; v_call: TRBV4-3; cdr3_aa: CASSQDLGTGENEQYF
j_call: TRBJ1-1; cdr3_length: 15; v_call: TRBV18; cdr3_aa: CASSLWGDRGTEAFF
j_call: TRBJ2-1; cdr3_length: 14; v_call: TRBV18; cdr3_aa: CASSRDPRDNEQFF